Shown below are 2 T cell receptor beta chains from a single sample sequenced in a study of post-analysis software for immune sequencing data (dated by TCRdb to between 2014 and 2017). The method was PCR. TCRdb shows the sequencer as Illumina HiSeq 2500. To reduce PCR and sequencing biases, unique molecular identifiers were built into the TCR beta cDNA libraries. The public reads were reprocessed in TCRdb via fastp at Q25 and MiXCR, keeping in-frame beta chains. Duplicate CDR3 protein sequences are folded into a single record with the most common DNA and genes. This sample comprises about 430,000 distinct CDR3 sequences, roughly 40% of them detected only once. 7.5% to 8.5% of the sample is in the top ten clones. Summary of the overall study and its limitations: Significantly higher frequencies in patients than in controls were found for a few TRBV segments, including TRBV5-6, TRBV5-1 and TRBV20-1.

Their recognized antigens are unknown. The sequenced sample consisted of blood. These receptor sequences come from a girl under 10 years old with multiple sclerosis.

V is TRBV24-1 and J is TRBJ2-3; perhaps TRBD1 as D (6 bases). Germline V CDR1 and CDR2: KGHDR, SFDVKD. V was shortened by 7 bases and J by 5 bases, with 12 bases between the two germline ends. This CDR3 is 13 amino acids long. CDR3 loop: CATRTGNIDTQYF. The CDR3 nucleotides read TGTGCCACCAGGACAGGAAATATAGATACGCAGTATTTT.

This clonotype has only a few counts. This chain joins TRBV12-3 or TRBV12-4 and TRBJ2-3; tentative D call: TRBD2 (7 bases). Trimming removed 6 bases at V and 3 bases at J, with 10 bases between. This CDR3 region has 13 residues. The CDR3 sequence is CASSGGRTDTQYF. CDR3 in DNA: TGTGCCAGCAGCGGGGGGCGTACAGATACGCAGTATTTT.